This T cell receptor beta chain was profiled in a study of T cells in Graves' hyperthyroidism and ophthalmopathy. This clonotype was observed at least ten times. V was trimmed by 1 base and J by 1 base, leaving 15 bases between them. Looked up from germline, CDR1 is SGHTA and CDR2 is FQGNSA. CDR3 length equals 17 residues. TCR beta CDR3 regions were amplified from RNA transcripts. The TCR CDR3 was amplified in a first-round RT-PCR using the HTBI primer set. Using its own MiXCR run on the multiplex PCR reads, TCRdb lists one record per CDR3 protein. This table holds 300,000 to 400,000 distinct CDR3 sequences, roughly 15% found once.

The chain combines TRBV7-2 with TRBJ2-3; D possibly corresponds to TRBD2 (6 bases). Sample: blood. This receptor was identified in a woman in her twenties or thirties with Graves' ophthalmopathy. CDR3 region: CASSLELRGTGTDTQYF. The CDR3 DNA reads TGTGCCAGCAGCTTAGAATTGCGGGGAACTGGCACAGATACGCAGTATTTT.